A single sample is the source of the 15 T cell receptor beta chains below, sequenced in a study of T cells expressing NK-cell markers (dated by TCRdb to 2018 to 2020). Libraries were built with 5' RACE. TCRdb lists the instrument as Illumina HiSeq 2000. The reads, reprocessed by TCRdb, yield one row per CDR3 protein sequence and no DNA. The table of this sample itemizes about 380,000 distinct CDR3 sequences. The ten top clones hold roughly 5.2% of the sample. The material sequenced was blood T cells: a sorted CD56 or NKG2C T cell subset, CD4+ or CD8+ T cells, or bulk PBMC T cells (not recorded which). The source is a man between 18 and 69 years old in good health.

The chain employs TRBV11-2 and TRBJ2-3. Germline V gives CDR1 SGHAT, CDR2 FQNNGV. This CDR3 has 15 residues. The CDR3: CASSSHTEKTDTQYF.

The rearrangement joins TRBV6-5 to TRBJ2-7; lacking DNA, the TRBD1 call made by TCRdb goes unchecked. Germline CDR1 reads MNHEY; CDR2 reads SVGAGI. The CDR3 is made up of 18 amino acids. The CDR3 loop is CASSGNVGGRGSSYEQYF.

The chain uses TRBV6-4 and TRBJ2-7; lacking DNA, the TRBD1 call made by TCRdb goes unchecked. The length of the CDR3 is 14 residues. Per germline, CDR1 MRHNA and CDR2 SNTAGT. CDR3 amino acids: CANPIGGQIYEQYF.

The rearrangement joins TRBV9 to TRBJ2-2. The CDR3 extends over 15 amino acids. Germline lookup yields CDR1 SGDLS and CDR2 YYNGEE. This CDR3 reads CASSVGIHGTGELFF.

The chain carries TRBV7-2 and TRBJ1-5. The CDR3 sequence is 12 residues long. Germline V lookup: CDR1 SGHTA, CDR2 FQGNSA. CDR3 loop: CASSQSNQPQHF.

The gene calls are TRBV29-1 and TRBJ1-3; the D gene TCRdb calls, TRBD1, cannot be checked with no DNA. The CDR3 contains 13 residues. The germline V gene encodes CDR1 SQVTM and CDR2 ANQGSEA. The CDR3 sequence: CSVVVGAGNTIYF.

V usage is TRBV11-2 and J usage is TRBJ2-2; TCRdb's D call of TRBD2 is untestable without DNA. The CDR3 is made up of 19 amino acids. Germline V lookup: CDR1 SGHAT, CDR2 FQNNGV. The CDR3 is CASSLIRLAGGPGTGELFF. Full variable domain (missing parts from reference TRBV11-2 and TRBJ2-2): EAGVAQSPRYKIIEKRQSVAFWCNPISGHATLYWYQQILGQGPKLLIQFQNNGVVDDSQLPKDRFSAERLKGVDSTLKIQPAKLEDSAVYLCASSLIRLAGGPGTGELFFGEGSRLTVL.

The rearrangement links TRBV12-3 or TRBV12-4 to TRBJ1-5; checking the TCRdb D call of TRBD1 is not possible without DNA. The CDR3 is 14 residues long. CDR3 loop: CASSQGLGNQPQHF.

The chain employs TRBV5-5 and TRBJ2-1. The CDR3 loop spans 15 amino acids. Germline lookup yields CDR1 SGHKS and CDR2 YYEKEE (reference sequence). CDR3 amino acids: CASSFVPTSFNEQFF.

V usage is TRBV6-1 and J usage is TRBJ2-3; the TCRdb D gene call, TRBD1, has no DNA to confirm it. Germline V gene data show CDR1 as MNHNS and CDR2 as SASEGT. This CDR3 is built from 14 residues. CDR3 protein: CASSERQVVDTQYF.

The chain recombines TRBV30 with TRBJ2-1; as DNA is missing, the TRBD2 call by TCRdb cannot be tested. Looked up from germline, CDR1 is GTSNPN and CDR2 is SVGIG (reference sequence). The CDR3 is 15 amino acids. This CDR3 is CAWSVKGWSYNEQFF.

V and J are TRBV3-1 and TRBJ1-5; as DNA is missing, the TRBD1 call by TCRdb cannot be tested. Germline CDR1 and CDR2: LGHDT and YNNKEL (reference sequence). The CDR3 loop spans 14 amino acids. This CDR3 is CASSPLADNQPQHF.

V gene TRBV7-9 combines with J gene TRBJ2-1. Germline V gives CDR1 SEHNR, CDR2 FQNEAQ (reference sequence). The CDR3 has 16 residues. The CDR3 loop is CASSLALHYSYNEQFF.

The gene calls are TRBV5-1 and TRBJ2-5. CDR3 length equals 14 residues. Germline V gives CDR1 SGHRS, CDR2 YFSETQ. The CDR3 protein is CASSWSGVGETQYF.

This chain's CDR3 is CASTRDRGGYQETQYF. The chain couples TRBV2 to TRBJ2-5; the TCRdb call, TRBD1, lacks DNA for checking. CDR3 length equals 16 residues. Germline CDR1 and CDR2: SNHLY and FYNNEI.